This TCR beta chain was recovered during a study of blood T cell repertoires in COVID-19. Overall study context: The United States, Italy and Spain were the sources of the acute and convalescent COVID-19 samples.

V was clipped by 6 bases and J by 5 bases; unmatched bases: 8. There are 15 residues in the CDR3. CDR1 SNHLY and CDR2 FYNNEI come from the germline V gene. Original processing notes: Counts of nucleated cells, estimated from reference gene primer amplification, were obtained. Using immunoSEQ multiplex PCR, the repertoire was profiled, and TCRdb retains in-frame clones only, with some absent. The DNA was the basis for D and trimming; V, J and clone size are from that table. The sample has about 71,000 clones; 75% to 95% are singletons. The chain uses TRBV2 and TRBJ2-7; 12 bases match TRBD1. The sequence was obtained from a woman between 18 and 30 years old with acute or convalescent COVID-19. Sequenced sample: peripheral blood. The DNA for the CDR3 is TGTGCCAGCAGGCCCGGGACAGGGGGCTTCCACGAGCAGTACTTC. Protein product: CASRPGTGGFHEQYF.